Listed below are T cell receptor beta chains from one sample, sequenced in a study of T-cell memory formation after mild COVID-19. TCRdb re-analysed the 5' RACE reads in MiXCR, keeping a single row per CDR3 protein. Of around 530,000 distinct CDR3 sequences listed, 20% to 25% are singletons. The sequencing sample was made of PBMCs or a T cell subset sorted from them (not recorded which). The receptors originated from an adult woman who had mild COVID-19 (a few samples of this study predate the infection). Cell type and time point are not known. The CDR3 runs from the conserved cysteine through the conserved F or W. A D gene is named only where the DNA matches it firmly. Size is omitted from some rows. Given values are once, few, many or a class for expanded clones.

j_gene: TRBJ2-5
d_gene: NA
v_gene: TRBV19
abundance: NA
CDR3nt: TGTGCGAGTAGTGGGGTGGGGACAGAGACCCAGTACTTC
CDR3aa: CASSGVGTETQYF

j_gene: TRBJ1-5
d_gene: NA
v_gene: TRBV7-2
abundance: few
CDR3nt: TGTGCCAGCAGCTTAAACCCCCCTTTCTGGGCGGGGGGGAATCAGCCCCAGCATTTT
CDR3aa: CASSLNPPFWAGGNQPQHF

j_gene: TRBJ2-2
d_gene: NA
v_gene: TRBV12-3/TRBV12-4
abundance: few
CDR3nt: TGTGCCAGCAGGTTTCAACTGAACACCGGGGAGCTGTTTTTT
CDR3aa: CASRFQLNTGELFF

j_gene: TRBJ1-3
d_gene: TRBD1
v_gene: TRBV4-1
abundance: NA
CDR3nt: TGCGCCAGCAGCCAGCAACAGGGGGCCTCTGGAAACACCATATATTTT
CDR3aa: CASSQQQGASGNTIYF

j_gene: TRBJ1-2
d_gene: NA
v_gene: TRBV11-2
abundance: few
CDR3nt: TGTGCCAGCAGCTTAGGCGGCAGGGGCAACTATGGCTACACCTTC
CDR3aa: CASSLGGRGNYGYTF

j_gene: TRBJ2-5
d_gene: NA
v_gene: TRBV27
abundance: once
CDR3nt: TGTGCCAGCAGCCCGTATCAGGGGCGTCCAGAGACCCAGTACTTC
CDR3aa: CASSPYQGRPETQYF

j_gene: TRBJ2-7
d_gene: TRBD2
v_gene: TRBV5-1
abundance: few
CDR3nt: TGCGCCAGCAGCTTAGACAGCGGGGCTGCCCCGCGGGAGCAGTACTTC
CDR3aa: CASSLDSGAAPREQYF

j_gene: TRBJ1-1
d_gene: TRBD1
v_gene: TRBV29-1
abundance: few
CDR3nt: TGCAGCGTGTCCCGAGGGGCCCTTCAGGGGGAATACACTGAAGCTTTCTTT
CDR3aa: CSVSRGALQGEYTEAFF

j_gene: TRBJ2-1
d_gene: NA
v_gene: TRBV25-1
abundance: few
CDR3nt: TGTGCCAGCATGGCGGGGGCAGGCCGTGAGCAGTTCTTC
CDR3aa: CASMAGAGREQFF

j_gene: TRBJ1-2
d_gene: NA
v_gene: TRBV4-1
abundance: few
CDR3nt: TGCGCCAGCAGCCATGGGCGGTTCTCCGCAACTTATGGCTACACCTTC
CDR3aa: CASSHGRFSATYGYTF

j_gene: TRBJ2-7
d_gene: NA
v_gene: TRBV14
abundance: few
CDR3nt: TGTGCCAGCAGCACCTTAATTACCCCCGGCGAGCAGTACTTC
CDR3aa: CASSTLITPGEQYF

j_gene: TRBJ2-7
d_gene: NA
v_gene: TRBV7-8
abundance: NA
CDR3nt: TGTGCCAGCAGCCCCCCGGACGGCCTCTACGAGCAGTACTTC
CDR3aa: CASSPPDGLYEQYF

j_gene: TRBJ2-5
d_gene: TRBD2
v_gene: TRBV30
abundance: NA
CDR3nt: TGTGCCTGGATCGACTGGGGTGCGGGGGGGCAGACCCAGTACTTC
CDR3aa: CAWIDWGAGGQTQYF

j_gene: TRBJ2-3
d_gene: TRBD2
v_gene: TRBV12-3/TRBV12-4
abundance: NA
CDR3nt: TGTGCCAGCAGTTTTGGAGCGGGGGGGCGCACAGATACGCAGTATTTT
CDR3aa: CASSFGAGGRTDTQYF

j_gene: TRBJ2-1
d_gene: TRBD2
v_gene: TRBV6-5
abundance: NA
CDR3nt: TGTGCCAGCAGTACACGACTAGCGGGGGGGCATGAGCAGTTCTTC
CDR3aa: CASSTRLAGGHEQFF

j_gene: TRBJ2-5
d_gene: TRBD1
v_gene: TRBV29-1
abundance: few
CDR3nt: TGCAGCTGTGGCCCGACAGGGACGTACCAAGAGACCCAGTACTTC
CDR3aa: CSCGPTGTYQETQYF

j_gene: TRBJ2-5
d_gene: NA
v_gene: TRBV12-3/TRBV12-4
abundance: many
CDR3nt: TGTGCCAGCAGTTTTGAGCGGGAGACCCAGTACTTC
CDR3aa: CASSFERETQYF

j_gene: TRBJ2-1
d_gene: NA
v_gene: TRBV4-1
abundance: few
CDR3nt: TGCGCCAGCAGCCATTCCCGGCCAGGAGCCTACAATGAGCAGTTCTTC
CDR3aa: CASSHSRPGAYNEQFF

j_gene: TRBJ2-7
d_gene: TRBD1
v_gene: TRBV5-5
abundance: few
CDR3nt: TGTGCCAGCAGCTTGGGGACAGGGTTGGCAATTGACGAGCAGTACTTC
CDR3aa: CASSLGTGLAIDEQYF

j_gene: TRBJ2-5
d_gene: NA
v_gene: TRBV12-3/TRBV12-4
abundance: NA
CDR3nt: TGTGCCAGCACCCGAACGGAACAAGAGACCCAGTACTTC
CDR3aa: CASTRTEQETQYF

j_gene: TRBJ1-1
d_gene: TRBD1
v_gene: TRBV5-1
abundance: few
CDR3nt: TGCGCCAGCAGCTCGACCGGGACAGGGGGCCCGAGCACTGAAGCTTTCTTT
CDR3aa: CASSSTGTGGPSTEAFF

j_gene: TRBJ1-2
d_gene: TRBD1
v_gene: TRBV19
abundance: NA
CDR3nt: TGTGCCAGTAGTCCTCTAGACAGGGCCATCAGTTATGGCTACACCTTC
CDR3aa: CASSPLDRAISYGYTF

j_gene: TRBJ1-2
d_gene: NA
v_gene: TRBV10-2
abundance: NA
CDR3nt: TGCGCCAGCAGCACCGATTGGGGGGCAGCCTATGGCTACACCTTC
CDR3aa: CASSTDWGAAYGYTF

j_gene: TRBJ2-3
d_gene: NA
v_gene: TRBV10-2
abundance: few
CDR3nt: TGCGCCAGCAGTTGGGGTTGGGGGCCCACAGATACGCAGTATTTT
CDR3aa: CASSWGWGPTDTQYF

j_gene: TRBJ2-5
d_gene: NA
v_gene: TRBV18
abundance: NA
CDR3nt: TGTGCCAGCTCAAGTACCCGGGACACCGATGGAATCCAGTACTTC
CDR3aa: CASSSTRDTDGIQYF

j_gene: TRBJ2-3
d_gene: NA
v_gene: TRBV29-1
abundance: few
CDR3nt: TGCAGCTATCGGGCAGGGAGGGATACGCAGTATTTT
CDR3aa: CSYRAGRDTQYF

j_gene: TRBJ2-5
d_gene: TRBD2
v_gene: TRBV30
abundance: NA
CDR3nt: TGTGCCTGGAGTGTAGGACTAGCGGGAACAGAGACCCAGTACTTC
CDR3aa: CAWSVGLAGTETQYF

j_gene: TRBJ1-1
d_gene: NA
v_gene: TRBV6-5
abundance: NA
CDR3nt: TGTGCCAGCAGTTACGGCCTGGGTTTGAACACTGAAGCTTTCTTT
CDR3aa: CASSYGLGLNTEAFF

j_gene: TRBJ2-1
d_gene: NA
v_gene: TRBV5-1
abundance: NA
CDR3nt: TGCGCCAGCAGCTTGGGTGGTTCAGGGGTCGAGGAGCAGTTCTTC
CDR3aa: CASSLGGSGVEEQFF

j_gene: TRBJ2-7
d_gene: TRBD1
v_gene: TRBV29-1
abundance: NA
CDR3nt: TGCAGCGTTGCTTCCCCAGGGACAGATCCCTACGAGCAGTACTTC
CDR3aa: CSVASPGTDPYEQYF

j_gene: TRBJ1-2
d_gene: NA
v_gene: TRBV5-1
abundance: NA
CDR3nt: TGCGCCAGCAGCTCGGACGGGACCCCTATCTATGGCTACACCTTC
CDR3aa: CASSSDGTPIYGYTF

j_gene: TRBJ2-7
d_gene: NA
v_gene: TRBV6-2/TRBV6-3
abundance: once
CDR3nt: TGTGCCAGCAGTTACTCCCACCGGGACGGATCCTACGAGCAGTACTTC
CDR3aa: CASSYSHRDGSYEQYF

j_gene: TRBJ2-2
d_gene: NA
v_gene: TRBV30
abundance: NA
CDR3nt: TGTGCCTGGAGTGTTGGTGCGGTTTTTAGGAACACCGGGGAGCTGTTTTTT
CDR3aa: CAWSVGAVFRNTGELFF

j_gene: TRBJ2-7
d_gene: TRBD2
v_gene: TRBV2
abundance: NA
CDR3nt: TGTGCCAGCAGTGATCCTCGCCTAGCGGATGACTACGAGCAGTACTTC
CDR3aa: CASSDPRLADDYEQYF

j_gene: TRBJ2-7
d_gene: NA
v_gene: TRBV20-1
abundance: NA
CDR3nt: TGCAGTGCTAGAGATCCCTACGAGCAGTACTTC
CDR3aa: CSARDPYEQYF

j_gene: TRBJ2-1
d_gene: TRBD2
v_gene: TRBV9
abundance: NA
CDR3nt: TGTGCCAGCAGCGGAAACTCGGGACTAGGTCTTAATGAGCAGTTCTTC
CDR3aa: CASSGNSGLGLNEQFF